One sample yielded the 29 T cell receptor beta chains listed below, sequenced in a study of blood T cell repertoires in COVID-19. Only in-frame clones appear in the TCRdb table, and some are missing; sequencing was by immunoSEQ multiplex PCR. Of some 260,000 clones in the sample, around 88% were seen once. The sequenced sample consisted of peripheral blood. These receptors came from a woman in her 30s with COVID-19, enrolled during active disease.

The CDR3 DNA follows: TGTGCCTCCGGGACAGGGGGCCACTACGAGCAGTACTTC. As protein: CASGTGGHYEQYF. The chain is built from TRBV28 and TRBJ2-7, with 12 bases that match TRBD1. The V gene's germline CDR1 is MDHEN and CDR2 SYDVKM. The CDR3 covers 13 residues. J was trimmed by 3 bases and V by 11 bases; bases with no gene match: 5.

V gene TRBV5-4 combines with J gene TRBJ2-7; TRBD2 matches 8 bases. The CDR3 has 16 residues. The germline V gene has CDR1 SGHNT and CDR2 YYREEE (reference sequence). V gave up 1 base and J gave up 3 bases; unmatched junction bases: 9. The CDR3 reads CASSLRGGQLGYEQYF. The DNA for the CDR3 is TGTGCCAGCAGCTTGCGGGGGGGCCAGTTGGGCTACGAGCAGTACTTC.

This clone is a singleton in its sample. The rearrangement links TRBV9 to TRBJ2-2; TRBD2 aligns across 9 bases. Germline V gives CDR1 SGDLS, CDR2 YYNGEE. This CDR3 comprises 15 residues. With V trimmed by 2 bases and J by 4 bases, 3 bases remained unmatched. The CDR3 DNA is TGTGCCAGCAGCGTTAGCGGGAGCTTCACCGGGGAGCTGTTTTTT. Protein: CASSVSGSFTGELFF.

J is TRBJ1-5 and V is TRBV27; D is unresolved. CDR1 is MNHEY and CDR2 is SMNVEV in the germline V gene (reference sequence). CDR3 length: 15 residues. Trimming stripped 5 bases from V and 0 bases from J, with 11 bases between. The CDR3 nucleotides read TGTGCCAGCAGTCCCAGTTTATATAGCAATCAGCCCCAGCATTTT. Encoded protein: CASSPSLYSNQPQHF.

This chain joins TRBV27 and TRBJ1-1; D gene unclear. Germline V CDR1 and CDR2: MNHEY, SMNVEV (reference sequence). Trimming stripped 3 bases from V and 2 bases from J, with 7 bases between. The length of the CDR3 is 13 residues. The CDR3 DNA is TGTGCCAGCAGTTTCGGTCCAAACACTGAAGCTTTCTTT. It specifies CASSFGPNTEAFF.

The chain employs TRBV4-2 and TRBJ1-2, with 7 bases lining up with TRBD1. Germline trimming cut 4 bases from V and 4 bases from J; bases unmatched to any gene: 9. The CDR3 is 15 residues long. CDR1 and CDR2 from the germline V gene are LGHNA and YNFKEQ. This CDR3 is CASSLPGQLRYGYTF. The CDR3 bases are TGTGCCAGCAGCCTCCCGGGACAGCTCCGCTATGGCTACACCTTC.

The chain carries TRBV9 and TRBJ1-5; maybe TRBD1 (6 bases). V was trimmed by 0 bases and J by 5 bases, leaving 6 bases between them. The germline gives CDR1 SGDLS, CDR2 YYNGEE. There are 13 residues in the CDR3. The CDR3 loop is CASSVEGDQPQHF. In DNA form, the CDR3 reads TGTGCCAGCAGCGTAGAGGGGGATCAGCCCCAGCATTTT.

The V call is TRBV7-2, the J call TRBJ2-3; TRBD2 agrees at 9 bases. Germline V gene data show CDR1 as SGHTA and CDR2 as FQGNSA. The CDR3 runs to 16 residues. Trimming at V came to 2 bases and at J to 9 bases, leaving 12 bases not matched to a gene. CDR3 coding DNA: TGTGCCAGCAGCTTAAAGCTCAGCGGGAGGCCGGACACGCAGTATTTT. Encoded protein: CASSLKLSGRPDTQYF.

J is TRBJ2-2 and V is TRBV7-2; D gene unclear. V lost 5 bases, J lost 6 bases, and 10 bases lay in between. The CDR3 is 13 residues long. CDR1 SGHTA and CDR2 FQGNSA come from the germline V gene. The CDR3 protein is CASSPVRSGELFF. DNA of the CDR3: TGTGCCAGCAGCCCGGTGAGGTCCGGGGAGCTGTTTTTT.

This clone was seen just once. This chain links TRBV4-1 with TRBJ2-1, with TRBD1 identical over 8 bases. Germline V gives CDR1 MGHRA, CDR2 YSYEKL. This CDR3 has 19 amino acids. Trimming cost V 1 base and J 1 base; bases outside gene matches: 12. For the CDR3, the DNA is TGCGCCAGCAGCCAAGGACAGGGGCCAGCCTACCCTTCCTACAATGAGCAGTTCTTC. It codes for CASSQGQGPAYPSYNEQFF.

This chain joins TRBV9 and TRBJ2-2; D is undetermined. There are 14 residues in the CDR3. The germline V gene encodes CDR1 SGDLS and CDR2 YYNGEE. With 0 bases removed from V and 3 bases from J, the gap between germline ends came to 6 bases. In DNA, the CDR3 is TGTGCCAGCAGCGTAGTCTCGGACACCGGGGAGCTGTTTTTT. As protein: CASSVVSDTGELFF.

The chain combines TRBV2 with TRBJ1-2; a possible D gene is TRBD1 (6 bases). Between the trimmed V and J ends, which lost 8 bases and 7 bases, there was a span of 17 bases. The germline V gene encodes CDR1 SNHLY and CDR2 FYNNEI. There are 13 residues in the CDR3. This CDR3 is CASEQVGGVGYTF. In DNA form, the CDR3 reads TGTGCCAGCGAGCAAGTAGGGGGTGTTGGCTACACCTTC.

The CDR3 bases are TGTGCCAGCCTGAGGACAGTCGGCGCCGGGGAGCTGTTTTTT. It encodes CASLRTVGAGELFF. V and J are TRBV19 and TRBJ2-2; TRBD1 is a possible D gene (6 bases). CDR1 is LNHDA, CDR2 SQIVND, per germline (reference sequence). The CDR3 is made up of 14 amino acids. V shed 9 bases and J shed 6 bases, with 17 bases lying between them.

CDR3 sequence: CASSQVRDTYQPQHF. CDR3 coding DNA: TGCGCCAGCAGCCAAGTCCGGGACACCTATCAGCCCCAGCATTTT. J is TRBJ1-5 and V is TRBV4-3, with D possibly being TRBD1 (6 bases). Germline lookup yields CDR1 LGHNA and CDR2 YSLEER. V was clipped by 1 base and J by 5 bases, with 12 bases between them. The CDR3 covers 15 residues.

This clone was found a few times. The J gene is TRBJ2-7, the V gene TRBV2; D is uncertain. Trimming left V 1 base short and J 1 base short, with 8 bases between. The CDR3 length is 14 residues. The germline gives CDR1 SNHLY, CDR2 FYNNEI. As DNA, the CDR3 is TGTGCCAGCAGTGAAGGTCAGTTTTCCTACGAGCAGTACTTC. This translates into CASSEGQFSYEQYF.

The J gene is TRBJ2-5, the V gene TRBV9; unclear D gene. This CDR3 has 16 amino acids. Germline assignment: CDR1 SGDLS and CDR2 YYNGEE. V was trimmed by 0 bases and J by 6 bases, leaving 18 bases between them. The CDR3: CASSVGVPEVMKTQYF. CDR3 nucleotides: TGTGCCAGCAGCGTAGGAGTCCCCGAGGTTATGAAGACCCAGTACTTC.

The rearrangement joins TRBV4-3 to TRBJ2-2; 11 nucleotides agree with TRBD1. Germline loops: CDR1 LGHNA, CDR2 YSLEER. The V segment lost 0 bases and the J segment 4 bases; nucleotides outside the gene matches: 4. The CDR3 extends over 17 amino acids. DNA for the CDR3: TGCGCCAGCAGCCAAGAAACCGGGACAGGGGGCACCGGGGAGCTGTTTTTT. Translating gives CASSQETGTGGTGELFF.

The rearrangement links TRBV29-1 to TRBJ1-1; the match to TRBD1 covers 8 bases. CDR1 is SQVTM, CDR2 ANQGSEA, per germline. This CDR3 has 13 residues. The V segment lost 4 bases and the J segment 4 bases; nucleotides outside the gene matches: 5. The CDR3 spells CSVGDRSFTEAFF. The CDR3 DNA reads TGCAGCGTTGGGGACAGGAGTTTCACTGAAGCTTTCTTT.

This chain links TRBV3-1 (or the pseudogene TRBV3-2) with TRBJ1-2; D is undetermined. CDR3 size: 14 residues. In germline, CDR1 is LGHDT, CDR2 YNNKEL (reference sequence). Deletions cut 2 bases from V and 4 bases from J, with 11 bases between. CDR3 DNA sequence: TGTGCCAGCAGCCAAATACGAGGCCCCTATGGCTACACCTTC. Translated: CASSQIRGPYGYTF.

The rearrangement links TRBV15 to TRBJ1-1; no firm D call. The CDR3 runs 14 residues. Trimming took off 0 bases at V and 11 bases at J, with 16 bases between the two ends. Germline V gives CDR1 LNHNV, CDR2 YYDKDF (reference sequence). The CDR3 sequence: CATSRDLSAPGAFF. The CDR3 coding sequence is TGTGCCACCAGCAGAGATTTGTCCGCGCCGGGGGCTTTCTTT.

The genes are TRBV4-2 and TRBJ2-7; D is perhaps TRBD1 (6 bases). V was clipped by 5 bases and J by 5 bases, with 13 bases between them. Germline CDR1 and CDR2: LGHNA and YNFKEQ. This CDR3 has 13 amino acids. CDR3 in DNA: TGTGCCAGCAGCGCCTTAGGGGGTAACGAGCAGTACTTC. Its protein is CASSALGGNEQYF.

This chain links TRBV11-2 with TRBJ1-5; D is undetermined. Germline V gene lookup returns CDR1 SGHAT and CDR2 FQNNGV. This CDR3 is built from 14 residues. Trimming took 4 bases from V and 0 from J, leaving 7 bases between them. The CDR3: CASSSLYSNQPQHF. The CDR3 bases are TGTGCCAGCAGCTCGCTATATAGCAATCAGCCCCAGCATTTT.

The genes are TRBV3-1 (or the pseudogene TRBV3-2) and TRBJ2-1, with 12 bases fitting TRBD2. The CDR3 length is 17 residues. J lost 3 bases, V lost 0 bases, and 3 bases had no gene match. Germline values: CDR1 LGHDT, CDR2 YNNKEL (reference sequence). The CDR3 bases are TGTGCCAGCAGCCAAGACCTAGCGGGGGGGGACTACAATGAGCAGTTCTTC. Translating gives CASSQDLAGGDYNEQFF.

V is TRBV13 and J is TRBJ2-1; 9 nucleotides line up with TRBD2. The CDR3 is 17 residues long. The V segment lost 5 bases and the J segment 5 bases; nucleotides outside the gene matches: 13. Germline V gives CDR1 PRHDT, CDR2 FYEKMQ (reference sequence). In DNA form, the CDR3 reads TGTGCCAGCAGCCCCTTGCGTCTGGCGGGGGGGCACAATGAGCAGTTCTTC. Its protein is CASSPLRLAGGHNEQFF.

Comment on this clone: One end of the junction does not line up with germline, which may come from a read error. This chain links TRBV5-6 with TRBJ1-4; no clear D gene. The CDR3 totals 12 residues. CDR1 and CDR2 (germline): SGHDT, YYEEEE. The CDR3 nucleotides read TGTGCCAGCAGCTTGGTAATGCGGGAAGTTGATTTT. This encodes CASSLVMREVDF.

This rearrangement joins TRBV13 to TRBJ1-1, with TRBD1 matching over 7 bases. CDR3 length equals 14 residues. Germline trimming cut 4 bases from V and 1 base from J; bases unmatched to any gene: 3. Germline V gene data show CDR1 as PRHDT and CDR2 as FYEKMQ (reference sequence). The CDR3, as DNA: TGTGCCAGCAGCTCCAGACAGGGGAACACTGAAGCTTTCTTT. It encodes CASSSRQGNTEAFF.

Only a few counts were recorded for this clone. The chain employs TRBV10-2 and TRBJ2-7, with D perhaps TRBD1 (6 bases). The germline V gene encodes CDR1 WSHSY and CDR2 SAAADI. There are 8 residues in the CDR3. CDR3: CATPGHHV. DNA for the CDR3: TGCGCCACTCCGGGACATCACGTC.

This clone was picked up one time. V usage is TRBV2 and J usage is TRBJ1-1; 8 nucleotides agree with TRBD1. Germline trimming cut 7 bases from V and 8 bases from J; bases unmatched to any gene: 6. CDR1 and CDR2 from the germline V gene are SNHLY and FYNNEI. The CDR3 sequence is 12 residues long. CDR3 amino acids: CASTKTGVEAFF. The CDR3 DNA is TGTGCCAGCACAAAGACAGGGGTAGAAGCTTTCTTT.

The CDR3 DNA follows: TGTGCCAGCAGTTACTCTCAGATCAGGACTGAAGCTTTCTTT. It is translated as CASSYSQIRTEAFF. This rearrangement joins TRBV6-2 or TRBV6-3 to TRBJ1-1; unclear D gene. Deletions cut 0 bases from V and 5 bases from J, with 10 bases between. This CDR3 spans 14 amino acids. Per the germline V gene, CDR1 is MNHEY and CDR2 is SVGEGT.